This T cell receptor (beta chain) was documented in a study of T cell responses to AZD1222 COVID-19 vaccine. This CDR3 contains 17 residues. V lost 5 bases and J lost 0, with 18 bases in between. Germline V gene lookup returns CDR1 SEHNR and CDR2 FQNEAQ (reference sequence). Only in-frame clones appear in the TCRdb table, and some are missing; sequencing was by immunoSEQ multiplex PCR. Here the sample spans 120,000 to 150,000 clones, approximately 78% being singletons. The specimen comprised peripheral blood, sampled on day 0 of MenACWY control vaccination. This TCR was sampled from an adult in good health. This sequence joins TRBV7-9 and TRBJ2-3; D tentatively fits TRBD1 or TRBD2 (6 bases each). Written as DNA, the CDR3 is TGTGCCAGCAGCCCCTTTTGGGGGCGGGGCAGCACAGATACGCAGTATTTT. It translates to CASSPFWGRGSTDTQYF.